This T cell receptor beta chain originates from a study of graft-versus-host responses after intestinal transplantation. Study at large: Each recipient received a multivisceral, liver-intestinal, or isolated intestinal graft.

Co-plating was performed using 200,000 CFSE-labeled responder cells and 200,000 irradiated, violet-dye-labeled stimulator cells. Sorted cells were CFSE-low CD3+CD4+ or CD3+CD8+ proliferating responders. The method was immunoSEQ multiplex PCR; TCRdb's version includes in-frame clones alone and lacks a portion of them. Of over 15,000 clones listed, about two fifths are singletons. The study's findings and limits: GvH clones were found in recipient marrow; some appeared first in ileum or blood.

This CDR3 spans 14 amino acids. Trimming stripped 7 bases from V and 3 bases from J, with 16 bases between. Germline-derived CDR1 and CDR2 are MNHNS and SASEGT. Here the sequenced sample was alloreactive CD8+ T cells from a mixed lymphocyte reaction culture, taken before intestinal transplant. This sample's subset: CFSE-low proliferating T cells sorted from approximately 6-day pre-transplant mixed lymphocyte reaction (GvH or HvG direction). The chain couples TRBV6-1 to TRBJ2-7; D unclear. The sequence came from a human patient who received an intestinal transplant. The CDR3, as DNA: TGTGCCAGCATCGCGCGTTTGGGTTTCTACGAGCAGTACTTC. Its translation is CASIARLGFYEQYF.